The 2 T cell receptor beta chains below all came from one sample that was sequenced in a study of radiotherapy plus CTLA-4 blockade in lung cancer. Sequencing was performed with immunoSEQ multiplex PCR; in TCRdb, only in-frame clones are kept and a portion is missing. The sample shows 55,000 to 65,000 clones, approximately 76% of them seen only once. The specimen was peripheral blood, collected from a patient treated with radiotherapy plus ipilimumab. Receptors originate from a human donor with non-small cell lung cancer who had a complete response to radiotherapy plus ipilimumab.

With regard to this clone: At one end the junction does not follow the germline gene, possibly because of a read error. CDR3 region: CASSLAGLPWGNEQFF. As DNA, the CDR3 is TGTGCTAGCAGCTTAGCCGGACTACCGTGGGGCAATGAGCAGTTCTTC. The chain couples TRBV7-7 to TRBJ2-1; a possible D gene is TRBD2 (6 bases). Germline loops: CDR1 SSHAT, CDR2 FNYEAQ (reference sequence). This CDR3 has 16 residues.

The chain couples TRBV10-2 to TRBJ2-7; no reliable D call. The length of the CDR3 is 11 residues. Germline assignment: CDR1 WSHSY and CDR2 SAAADI. Trimming took off 4 bases at V and 6 bases at J, with 7 bases between the two ends. The CDR3 DNA is TGCGCCAGCAGTGTTGGGCCCGAGCAGTACTTC. This sequence encodes CASSVGPEQYF.